Shown below are 16 T cell receptor beta chains from a single sample sequenced in a study of cytomegalovirus exposure and HLA in healthy donors. Sequenced by immunoSEQ multiplex PCR; TCRdb stores in-frame clones only, minus some. The sample yields 150,000 to 160,000 clones, around 88% seen once. The sequenced sample was PBMCs. These receptor sequences come from a man aged 18 to 29 in good health and CMV-seropositive.

The J gene is TRBJ1-2, the V gene TRBV5-6; possible D gene TRBD1, 6 bases. V shed 4 bases and J shed 1 base, with 8 bases lying between them. The length of the CDR3 is 13 residues. In germline, CDR1 is SGHDT, CDR2 YYEEEE. The CDR3 sequence: CASSAQGNYGYTF. CDR3 in DNA: TGTGCCAGCAGCGCACAGGGTAACTATGGCTACACCTTC.

The chain employs TRBV7-8 and TRBJ2-7; 14 nucleotides match TRBD2. The J segment lost 4 bases and the V segment lost 4 bases, leaving 3 bases of the junction unmatched. Germline-derived CDR1 and CDR2 are SGHVS and FQNEAQ. There are 15 residues in the CDR3. Written as DNA, the CDR3 is TGTGCCAGCAGCTGGGGGACTAGCGGGAGTTACGAGCAGTACTTC. Translation: CASSWGTSGSYEQYF.

The chain has TRBV2 and TRBJ2-3; maybe TRBD2 (7 bases). The germline V gene has CDR1 SNHLY and CDR2 FYNNEI. Between the trimmed V and J ends, which lost 5 bases and 5 bases, there was a span of 17 bases. The length of the CDR3 is 15 residues. In DNA form, the CDR3 reads TGTGCCAGCAGTCTGGGGGGGGCCCCAGGAGATACGCAGTATTTT. Its protein product is CASSLGGAPGDTQYF.

The gene calls are TRBV27 and TRBJ2-7, with 9 bases matching TRBD2. After removal of 4 bases from V and 1 base from J, the junction contained 11 bases not matched to a gene. Germline CDR1 MNHEY, CDR2 SMNVEV (reference sequence). This CDR3 has 17 residues. CDR3 DNA: TGTGCCAGCAGTTCCGTCCTCCGCGGGGGGGCTTCCTACGAGCAGTACTTC. Translation: CASSSVLRGGASYEQYF.

This clone has a handful of counts. This CDR3 is CASGVSGRTEAFF. The CDR3 DNA follows: TGCGCCAGCGGGGTCTCGGGGAGGACTGAAGCTTTCTTT. This sequence joins TRBV4-3 and TRBJ1-1; the D is unclear. Germline CDR1 LGHNA, CDR2 YSLEER. The CDR3 has 13 amino acids. V was pared by 8 bases and J by 5 bases, with 15 bases between.

The chain recombines TRBV5-1 with TRBJ2-7, with 10 bases that match TRBD2. Germline V gene lookup returns CDR1 SGHRS and CDR2 YFSETQ. The junction had 6 bases not matched to a gene; V was cut back by 5 bases and J by 1 base. This CDR3 has 15 amino acids. CDR3 DNA: TGCGCCAGCAGTTCGAGCGGGAGGGGATCCTACGAGCAGTACTTC. Protein product: CASSSSGRGSYEQYF.

The V call is TRBV30, the J call TRBJ2-7, with TRBD1 matching over 7 bases. In germline, CDR1 is GTSNPN, CDR2 SVGIG (reference sequence). Trimming removed 0 bases from V and 12 bases from J; junction bases left unmatched: 17. The CDR3 extends over 15 amino acids. This CDR3 reads CAWSVGGKDSVRRYF. Written as DNA, the CDR3 is TGTGCCTGGAGTGTAGGGGGCAAGGACTCGGTCCGGCGGTACTTC.

This rearrangement joins TRBV27 to TRBJ1-1; 10 positions agree with TRBD1. This CDR3 is 17 amino acids long. Trimming at V came to 2 bases and at J to 1 base, leaving 7 bases not matched to a gene. Germline CDR1 is MNHEY and CDR2 is SMNVEV (reference sequence). The CDR3 DNA reads as TGTGCCAGCAGTTTAATTCCGTGGACAGGGGGGAACACTGAAGCTTTCTTT. Translated, it gives CASSLIPWTGGNTEAFF.

The chain recombines TRBV27 with TRBJ2-7; D may be TRBD2 (6 bases). Germline CDR1 MNHEY, CDR2 SMNVEV (reference sequence). V lost 3 bases and J 0 bases, leaving 12 bases between the germline ends. The CDR3 runs to 15 residues. The CDR3 sequence is CASSFIRGSSYEQYF. CDR3 nucleotide sequence: TGTGCCAGCAGTTTTATCCGGGGGAGCTCCTACGAGCAGTACTTC.

The V and J genes are TRBV29-1 and TRBJ2-5, with 10 bases matching TRBD2. CDR1 SQVTM and CDR2 ANQGSEA come from the germline V gene. The CDR3 extends over 15 amino acids. J lost 5 bases, V lost 4 bases, and 10 bases had no gene match. The CDR3 protein is CSVAPLGLATETQYF. CDR3 in DNA: TGCAGCGTTGCCCCCCTGGGACTAGCGACGGAGACCCAGTACTTC.

The chain recombines TRBV30 with TRBJ2-5; perhaps TRBD1 as D (6 bases). Trimming took 0 bases from V and 4 from J, leaving 9 bases between them. Germline V gene sequence: CDR1 GTSNPN, CDR2 SVGIG (reference sequence). CDR3 length: 13 residues. CDR3: CAWSVRGGETQYF. CDR3 DNA: TGTGCCTGGAGTGTACGAGGGGGAGAGACCCAGTACTTC.

The gene calls are TRBV5-1 and TRBJ2-7; 7 nucleotides match TRBD2. This CDR3 has 15 residues. Germline CDR1 and CDR2: SGHRS and YFSETQ. The V gene end was trimmed by 0 bases and the J gene end by 0 bases; junction bases not matched to a gene: 3. This CDR3 is CASSLVPGGSYEQYF. Written as DNA, the CDR3 is TGCGCCAGCAGCTTGGTCCCGGGGGGCTCCTACGAGCAGTACTTC.

The chain uses TRBV5-6 and TRBJ2-1, with 8 bases matching TRBD1. Germline V gene data show CDR1 as SGHDT and CDR2 as YYEEEE. The CDR3 length is 15 residues. Germline trimming cut 2 bases from V and 4 bases from J; bases unmatched to any gene: 5. CDR3 in DNA: TGTGCCAGCAGCTTTAGCCAGGGGGCTTACAATGAGCAGTTCTTC. It translates to CASSFSQGAYNEQFF.

The rearrangement uses TRBV19 and TRBJ2-7; the match to TRBD1 covers 8 bases. With 3 bases clipped from V and 1 base from J, the junction kept 11 bases outside the gene matches. CDR1 LNHDA and CDR2 SQIVND come from the germline V gene (reference sequence). There are 17 residues in the CDR3. The CDR3 nucleotides read TGTGCCAGTAGTATGGCTCCAGGGGGCCTTAAATCCTACGAGCAGTACTTC. Translated, it gives CASSMAPGGLKSYEQYF.

This clone has just a few counts. The gene calls are TRBV4-3 and TRBJ2-1, with a possible D match to TRBD2 (8 bases). Germline V gene data show CDR1 as LGHNA and CDR2 as YSLEER. The CDR3 runs to 17 residues. V was pared by 6 bases and J by 5 bases, with 23 bases between. The CDR3 DNA follows: TGCGCCAGCAGGCCCGCGGTATTAGCGGGGACAGACAATGAGCAGTTCTTC. This translates into CASRPAVLAGTDNEQFF.

The gene calls are TRBV30 and TRBJ1-1, with 7 bases identical to TRBD1. The CDR3 covers 14 residues. With V trimmed by 0 bases and J by 3 bases, 4 bases remained unmatched. Germline loops: CDR1 GTSNPN, CDR2 SVGIG (reference sequence). DNA for the CDR3: TGTGCCTGGAGTGTAGGGCAGGGGGACACTGAAGCTTTCTTT. This gives the protein CAWSVGQGDTEAFF.